The clone carrying this T cell receptor beta chain was seen many times. MiXCR was run by TCRdb on the 5' RACE reads, yielding one entry per CDR3 protein. Of around 250,000 distinct CDR3 sequences listed, about 5.2% were seen once; the top ten hold roughly 3.3%. The sample originates from a study of T cells after yellow fever vaccination. Germline loops: CDR1 LGHDT, CDR2 YNNKEL (reference sequence). The CDR3 length is 14 residues. V gave up 0 bases and J gave up 4 bases, with 7 bases separating them. Sequences were derived from CD4+ T cells sorted from PBMCs, sampled on the day of the yellow fever booster vaccination. The sequence was obtained from a young man who received the YFV17D yellow fever vaccine. The J gene is TRBJ2-1, the V gene TRBV3-1; D gene unclear. The CDR3 loop is CASSQDSAYNEQFF. CDR3 DNA: TGTGCCAGCAGCCAAGATTCCGCTTACAATGAGCAGTTCTTC.